Sequencing of this TCR beta chain was carried out in a study of blood T cells in healthy people across ages. Overall study results and limits: More naive CD4+ cells and higher diversity marked long-lived donors relative to aged donors. Observed TCR beta diversity showed a strong correlation with the percentage of naive T cells as measured by flow cytometry.

Then a second PCR, running roughly 7 to 11 cycles, was carried out with a sample-barcoded 5' primer and a J-beta primer mix. Every cDNA molecule carried a tag from a template-switch adaptor bearing 12 random nucleotides. TCRdb processed the 5' RACE reads anew with MiXCR; each CDR3 protein has one entry. The sample consists of about a million distinct CDR3 sequences, roughly 50% of them appearing once. Isolation recovered at least 6.5 million PBMCs from every sample. The CDR3 totals 16 residues. CDR1 and CDR2 from the germline V gene are DFQATT and SNEGSKA (reference sequence). V gave up 1 base and J gave up 4 bases; unmatched junction bases: 10. About this clonotype: The antigen remains unidentified.

The receptor's source is a woman aged 55-69 years in good health. The sample was blood. This chain uses TRBV20-1 with TRBJ2-1; 7 bases are shared with TRBD2. The CDR3 DNA sequence: TGCAGTGCTAGAGGAGTTTCCGCGGGAGAGTACAATGAGCAGTTCTTC. Amino acids: CSARGVSAGEYNEQFF.